These T cell receptor beta chains were read from a single sample in a study of Tregs in tolerant kidney transplant recipients. Method: immunoSEQ multiplex PCR; TCRdb's copy keeps in-frame clones and lacks some. The sample comprises around 77,000 clones, under 98% of which are singletons, and around 0.6% rests with the top ten. Sequencing used CD4+ T cells from blood, obtained before the transplant. These receptors originate from a human donor who received a combined kidney and bone marrow transplant. Both conserved end residues are part of each CDR3. Fields, in order: D gene, V gene, clone size, J gene, CDR3 protein, CDR3 DNA. The D gene is left open where the match is weak. The size of a clone is reported for some rows only, either as once, few or many, or as a class for expanded clones.

d_gene: NA; v_gene: TRBV18; abundance: NA; j_gene: TRBJ2-7; CDR3aa: CASSPVSGVRYEQYF; CDR3nt: TGTGCCAGCTCACCGGTGTCAGGGGTAAGGTACGAGCAGTACTTC
d_gene: TRBD1; v_gene: TRBV27; abundance: NA; j_gene: TRBJ2-1; CDR3aa: CASSPTGFSYNEQFF; CDR3nt: TGTGCCAGCAGTCCGACAGGGTTTTCCTACAATGAGCAGTTCTTC
d_gene: NA; v_gene: TRBV21-1; abundance: NA; j_gene: TRBJ2-7; CDR3aa: CASSTILAAQNYEQYF; CDR3nt: TGTGCCAGCAGCACTATACTAGCGGCCCAGAACTACGAGCAGTACTTC
d_gene: TRBD1; v_gene: TRBV7-2; abundance: NA; j_gene: TRBJ2-3; CDR3aa: CASSHRTGGSGDTQYF; CDR3nt: TGTGCCAGCAGTCACCGGACAGGGGGCTCAGGAGATACGCAGTATTTT
d_gene: NA; v_gene: TRBV28; abundance: NA; j_gene: TRBJ2-7; CDR3aa: CASSQISFYSYEQYF; CDR3nt: TGTGCCAGCAGTCAGATCAGTTTTTACTCCTACGAGCAGTACTTC
d_gene: TRBD2; v_gene: TRBV13; abundance: NA; j_gene: TRBJ2-2; CDR3aa: CASSRLEREFAGELFF; CDR3nt: TGTGCCAGCAGCCGCCTTGAGCGGGAGTTCGCCGGGGAGCTGTTTTTT
d_gene: TRBD1; v_gene: TRBV7-2; abundance: NA; j_gene: TRBJ2-2; CDR3aa: CASSLDRGTGELFF; CDR3nt: TGTGCCAGCAGCTTAGACAGGGGAACCGGGGAGCTGTTTTTT
d_gene: NA; v_gene: TRBV4-1; abundance: NA; j_gene: TRBJ2-5; CDR3aa: CASSQGSQETQYF; CDR3nt: TGCGCCAGCAGCCAAGGCAGCCAAGAGACCCAGTACTTC
d_gene: TRBD1; v_gene: TRBV7-9; abundance: NA; j_gene: TRBJ2-7; CDR3aa: CASSFEVGGTGSYEQYF; CDR3nt: TGTGCCAGCAGCTTTGAGGTAGGAGGGACAGGGTCCTACGAGCAGTACTTC
d_gene: NA; v_gene: TRBV7-9; abundance: NA; j_gene: TRBJ2-7; CDR3aa: CASSLGVGLQPRKQYF; CDR3nt: TGTGCCAGCAGCTTAGGGGTCGGACTCCAACCGAGAAAGCAGTACTTC
d_gene: TRBD1; v_gene: TRBV5-6; abundance: NA; j_gene: TRBJ1-1; CDR3aa: CASSLEGTVNTEAFF; CDR3nt: TGTGCCAGCAGCTTGGAAGGGACAGTGAACACTGAAGCTTTCTTT
d_gene: TRBD2; v_gene: TRBV9; abundance: NA; j_gene: TRBJ2-1; CDR3aa: CASSLGGRDSYNEQFF; CDR3nt: TGTGCCAGCAGCTTGGGGGGGAGGGATTCCTACAATGAGCAGTTCTTC
d_gene: NA; v_gene: TRBV7-8; abundance: NA; j_gene: TRBJ2-5; CDR3aa: CASSPRGGGETQYF; CDR3nt: TGTGCCAGCAGCCCCCGGGGAGGGGGGGAGACCCAGTACTTC
d_gene: NA; v_gene: TRBV6-6; abundance: NA; j_gene: TRBJ1-6; CDR3aa: CASSYSAQGNSPLHF; CDR3nt: TGTGCCAGCAGTTACTCAGCCCAGGGCAATTCACCCCTCCACTTT
d_gene: NA; v_gene: TRBV18; abundance: NA; j_gene: TRBJ1-3; CDR3aa: CASSFGGRGDGNTIYF; CDR3nt: TGTGCCAGCTCATTTGGTGGCAGGGGAGATGGAAACACCATATATTTT
d_gene: NA; v_gene: TRBV5-1; abundance: NA; j_gene: TRBJ1-3; CDR3aa: CASSVGLAGEGYTIYF; CDR3nt: TGCGCCAGCAGCGTAGGTTTGGCAGGGGAAGGATACACCATATATTTT
d_gene: TRBD1; v_gene: TRBV11-2; abundance: NA; j_gene: TRBJ2-5; CDR3aa: CASSLGTGGMKTQYF; CDR3nt: TGTGCCAGCAGCTTAGGGACAGGGGGGATGAAGACCCAGTACTTC
d_gene: TRBD2; v_gene: TRBV4-1; abundance: NA; j_gene: TRBJ2-5; CDR3aa: CASSQAQGGEGKTQYF; CDR3nt: TGCGCCAGCAGCCAAGCCCAGGGCGGGGAGGGGAAGACCCAGTACTTC
d_gene: TRBD2; v_gene: TRBV4-2; abundance: once; j_gene: TRBJ2-2; CDR3aa: CASSQGGLAGGFAGELFF; CDR3nt: TGTGCCAGCAGCCAAGGAGGACTAGCGGGAGGTTTCGCCGGGGAGCTGTTTTTT
d_gene: TRBD1; v_gene: TRBV29-1; abundance: NA; j_gene: TRBJ2-7; CDR3aa: CSVVPGTGIYEQYF; CDR3nt: TGCAGCGTTGTGCCCGGGACAGGGATCTACGAGCAGTACTTC
d_gene: NA; v_gene: TRBV11-3; abundance: NA; j_gene: TRBJ2-2; CDR3aa: CASSLDGFSGELFF; CDR3nt: TGTGCCAGCAGCTTAGACGGGTTTTCCGGGGAGCTGTTTTTT
d_gene: TRBD2; v_gene: TRBV7-8; abundance: NA; j_gene: TRBJ2-5; CDR3aa: CASSLAQLGLAGGETQYF; CDR3nt: TGTGCCAGCAGCTTAGCTCAATTGGGACTAGCGGGAGGAGAGACCCAGTACTTC
d_gene: NA; v_gene: TRBV7-3; abundance: NA; j_gene: TRBJ2-3; CDR3aa: CASSPLGAADTQYF; CDR3nt: TGTGCCAGCAGCCCGCTAGGGGCGGCAGATACGCAGTATTTT
d_gene: NA; v_gene: TRBV2; abundance: NA; j_gene: TRBJ2-4; CDR3aa: CASLYPSRYKNIQYF; CDR3nt: TGTGCCAGCCTCTACCCAAGTCGGTACAAAAACATTCAGTACTTC
d_gene: TRBD2; v_gene: TRBV15; abundance: NA; j_gene: TRBJ2-1; CDR3aa: CATSRDRIAGAREQFF; CDR3nt: TGTGCCACCAGCAGAGATCGGATAGCGGGAGCCCGTGAGCAGTTCTTC
d_gene: NA; v_gene: TRBV28; abundance: NA; j_gene: TRBJ2-7; CDR3aa: CASSRQTGRTYEQYF; CDR3nt: TGTGCCAGCAGTCGACAGACAGGTAGAACCTACGAGCAGTACTTC
d_gene: TRBD1; v_gene: TRBV28; abundance: NA; j_gene: TRBJ1-4; CDR3aa: CASSPGQARNEKLFF; CDR3nt: TGTGCCAGCAGCCCAGGACAGGCCCGCAATGAAAAACTGTTTTTT
d_gene: TRBD2; v_gene: TRBV7-9; abundance: NA; j_gene: TRBJ2-3; CDR3aa: CASSLVSGATDTQYF; CDR3nt: TGTGCCAGCAGCTTAGTTAGCGGGGCCACAGATACGCAGTATTTT
d_gene: TRBD2; v_gene: TRBV5-1; abundance: NA; j_gene: TRBJ2-7; CDR3aa: CASSPRLAGGPYEQYF; CDR3nt: TGCGCCAGCAGCCCACGACTAGCGGGGGGACCATACGAGCAGTACTTC
d_gene: TRBD2; v_gene: TRBV7-7; abundance: NA; j_gene: TRBJ2-1; CDR3aa: CASSPGLADNEQFF; CDR3nt: TGTGCCAGCAGCCCGGGACTAGCGGACAATGAGCAGTTCTTC
d_gene: NA; v_gene: TRBV4-2; abundance: NA; j_gene: TRBJ1-2; CDR3aa: CASSRVAGRSSYGYTF; CDR3nt: TGTGCCAGCAGCCGAGTTGCAGGGCGAAGTTCCTATGGCTACACCTTC
d_gene: NA; v_gene: TRBV30; abundance: NA; j_gene: TRBJ2-7; CDR3aa: CAWSLNREGRYF; CDR3nt: TGTGCCTGGAGTTTAAACAGGGAGGGGAGGTACTTC
d_gene: NA; v_gene: TRBV5-4; abundance: NA; j_gene: TRBJ1-6; CDR3aa: CASSLDQRGNSPLHF; CDR3nt: TGTGCCAGCAGCTTGGACCAAAGGGGTAATTCACCCCTCCACTTT
d_gene: NA; v_gene: TRBV5-1; abundance: NA; j_gene: TRBJ2-6; CDR3aa: CASSLQGSGANVLTF; CDR3nt: TGCGCCAGCAGCCTTCAGGGATCTGGGGCCAACGTCCTGACTTTC
d_gene: TRBD2; v_gene: TRBV18; abundance: NA; j_gene: TRBJ2-1; CDR3aa: CASSRTSGRGNEQFF; CDR3nt: TGTGCCAGCTCGCGGACTAGCGGGAGGGGGAATGAGCAGTTCTTC
d_gene: NA; v_gene: TRBV7-3; abundance: NA; j_gene: TRBJ2-7; CDR3aa: CASSRNGGPSEQYF; CDR3nt: TGTGCCAGCAGCAGAAACGGGGGGCCGAGTGAGCAGTACTTC
d_gene: TRBD1; v_gene: TRBV5-1; abundance: NA; j_gene: TRBJ2-1; CDR3aa: CASSLASQGNRYNEQFF; CDR3nt: TGCGCCAGCAGCTTAGCTTCACAGGGGAATCGGTACAATGAGCAGTTCTTC
d_gene: TRBD2; v_gene: TRBV7-3; abundance: NA; j_gene: TRBJ2-1; CDR3aa: CASSLTKSGGAENEQFF; CDR3nt: TGTGCCAGCAGCTTAACGAAATCGGGGGGGGCCGAAAATGAGCAGTTCTTC
d_gene: NA; v_gene: TRBV5-6; abundance: NA; j_gene: TRBJ1-1; CDR3aa: CASSLAGPTEAFF; CDR3nt: TGTGCCAGCAGCTTGGCAGGGCCCACTGAAGCTTTCTTT
d_gene: NA; v_gene: TRBV21-1; abundance: NA; j_gene: TRBJ2-3; CDR3aa: CASSKAGHELQNTQYF; CDR3nt: TGTGCCAGCAGCAAAGCTGGACACGAACTCCAGAATACGCAGTATTTT
d_gene: TRBD2; v_gene: TRBV12-5; abundance: NA; j_gene: TRBJ2-3; CDR3aa: CASGLVNGLAVTDTQYF; CDR3nt: TGTGCTAGTGGTTTGGTAAACGGTCTAGCGGTCACAGATACGCAGTATTTT
d_gene: TRBD1; v_gene: TRBV5-1; abundance: NA; j_gene: TRBJ2-5; CDR3aa: CASSQTDLGGAKTQYF; CDR3nt: TGCGCCAGCAGCCAAACCGACCTAGGGGGCGCAAAGACCCAGTACTTC
d_gene: TRBD1; v_gene: TRBV7-9; abundance: NA; j_gene: TRBJ2-1; CDR3aa: CASSRRQGIYNEQFF; CDR3nt: TGTGCCAGCAGCCGGCGACAGGGTATCTACAATGAGCAGTTCTTC
d_gene: TRBD2; v_gene: TRBV7-9; abundance: NA; j_gene: TRBJ2-1; CDR3aa: CASSLGGTSVSDEQFF; CDR3nt: TGTGCCAGCAGCTTAGGAGGGACTAGCGTCTCCGATGAGCAGTTCTTC
d_gene: NA; v_gene: TRBV1; abundance: NA; j_gene: TRBJ1-1; CDR3aa: CTSSQERQGNTEAFF; CDR3nt: TGCACCAGCAGCCAAGAACGACAGGGGAACACTGAAGCTTTCTTT
d_gene: TRBD2; v_gene: TRBV28; abundance: NA; j_gene: TRBJ2-7; CDR3aa: CATIEGGLAGVESYEQYF; CDR3nt: TGTGCCACCATCGAGGGGGGACTAGCGGGAGTGGAATCCTACGAGCAGTACTTC
d_gene: TRBD1; v_gene: TRBV25-1; abundance: once; j_gene: TRBJ1-1; CDR3aa: CASSEYWTGVNTFF; CDR3nt: TGTGCCAGCAGTGAATACTGGACAGGGGTTAATACTTTCTTT
d_gene: TRBD1; v_gene: TRBV28; abundance: NA; j_gene: TRBJ1-2; CDR3aa: CASSFPSGDSNYGYTF; CDR3nt: TGTGCCAGCAGTTTCCCGTCGGGGGACAGTAACTATGGCTACACCTTC
d_gene: NA; v_gene: TRBV5-1; abundance: NA; j_gene: TRBJ2-1; CDR3aa: CASRTEFDEQFF; CDR3nt: TGCGCCAGCAGGACTGAGTTCGATGAGCAGTTCTTC